Below, 13 T cell receptor beta chains from the same sample are listed, as sequenced in a study of T cells expressing NK-cell markers. TCRdb re-called the 5' RACE reads, yielding one record per CDR3 amino acid sequence without DNA. This repertoire includes about 380,000 distinct CDR3 sequences. The material sequenced was blood T cells: a sorted CD56 or NKG2C T cell subset, CD4+ or CD8+ T cells, or bulk PBMC T cells (not recorded which). The receptor set was obtained from a man aged 18-75 years in good health.

The CDR3 loop reads CASSYYKTQSSYEQYF. The chain joins TRBV6-5 to TRBJ2-7. This CDR3 is 16 amino acids long. Looked up from germline, CDR1 is MNHEY and CDR2 is SVGAGI.

V usage is TRBV6-1 and J usage is TRBJ2-5; TCRdb names TRBD1, which stays unverified in the absence of DNA. This CDR3 contains 13 residues. From germline, CDR1 is MNHNS and CDR2 SASEGT. CDR3 amino acids: CASSRGRRETQYF.

CDR3 in amino acids: CASRGYSTGANVLTF. The V and J genes are TRBV6-1 and TRBJ2-6. This CDR3 is built from 15 residues. CDR1 MNHNS and CDR2 SASEGT come from the germline V gene.

The chain joins TRBV5-1 to TRBJ2-1; TCRdb gives TRBD1 as the D gene, but with no DNA this cannot be confirmed. The CDR3 totals 15 residues. Germline values: CDR1 SGHRS, CDR2 YFSETQ. CDR3 sequence reads: CASSSRARGLTEQFF.

The rearrangement links TRBV27 to TRBJ2-7; TCRdb proposes TRBD1, but this gene call is untestable without DNA. The CDR3 loop spans 14 amino acids. Per the germline V gene, CDR1 is MNHEY and CDR2 is SMNVEV (reference sequence). This CDR3 is CASTRDRNSYEQYF.

The chain uses TRBV12-5 and TRBJ2-1; without DNA, the TCRdb call of TRBD1 cannot be checked. The CDR3 sequence is 17 residues long. Germline V gives CDR1 LGHNT, CDR2 FRNRAP. CDR3 sequence reads: CASGLRRPRLGYNEQFF.

This chain joins TRBV28 and TRBJ2-1; the TCRdb D gene call, TRBD1, has no DNA to confirm it. This CDR3 is built from 15 residues. CDR1 is MDHEN, CDR2 SYDVKM, per germline. The CDR3 is CASSPGGSSYNEQFF.

This chain joins TRBV12-5 and TRBJ1-1. The CDR3 covers 15 residues. Germline V gene sequence: CDR1 LGHNT, CDR2 FRNRAP. CDR3 in amino acids: CASGSTTPMNTEAFF.

The chain employs TRBV12-3 or TRBV12-4 and TRBJ1-2; TCRdb names TRBD1, which stays unverified in the absence of DNA. The CDR3 sequence is 15 residues long. The CDR3 sequence: CASGGGLTGLYGYTF.

The rearrangement links TRBV7-9 to TRBJ2-3. There are 13 residues in the CDR3. Germline CDR1 SEHNR, CDR2 FQNEAQ (reference sequence). This CDR3 reads CASSLGNYDTQYF.

The CDR3 loop reads CASSLSGGLTGELFF. The rearrangement uses TRBV12-3 or TRBV12-4 and TRBJ2-2; with no DNA, the TCRdb D assignment of TRBD2 cannot be verified. The CDR3 is made up of 15 amino acids.

The chain employs TRBV12-3 or TRBV12-4 and TRBJ2-2. The CDR3 is made up of 16 amino acids. The CDR3 reads CASIQRRLSNTGELFF.

The V call is TRBV2, the J call TRBJ1-2; no DNA is available, so the TRBD1 call from TCRdb remains unchecked. Germline loops: CDR1 SNHLY, CDR2 FYNNEI. This CDR3 is 13 amino acids long. This CDR3 is CASSANRGYGYTF.